What follows is one TCR beta chain and its context. No antigen is known for it. Germline-derived CDR1 and CDR2 are SGHRS and YFSETQ. This CDR3 has 14 residues. V lost 0 bases and J 3 bases, leaving 10 bases between the germline ends. This sample is part of a study of T cell clones after liver transplantation. Looking at the study overall: TCRbeta sequencing after a pre-transplant mixed lymphocyte reaction identified graft-donor-reactive clones, later tracked in post-transplant blood. Study results and limitations: Rather than being deleted, graft donor-reactive T cells may have moved into the graft. Post-transplant, graft-donor-reactive CD4 TCRbeta sequences in blood dropped significantly in most of the 8 subjects. Compared with third party-reactive sequences, donor-reactive ones declined more, independent of withdrawal success.

The assay was immunoSEQ multiplex PCR, and TCRdb's table has in-frame clones only and misses some. The sample includes more than 65,000 clones, roughly nine tenths of them seen just once. The material sequenced was CD4+ T cells from blood, taken before liver transplant. The rearrangement links TRBV5-1 to TRBJ2-7; D possibly corresponds to TRBD1 (5 bases). This TCR came from a human donor who received a liver transplant. The CDR3 region has the DNA TGCGCCAGCAGCTTGGTGGACAAGTACTACGAGCAGTACTTC. Translation gives CASSLVDKYYEQYF.